One and the same sample provided the 28 T cell receptor beta chains below, sequenced in a study of post-analysis software for immune sequencing data. Their target antigens are unknown. Researchers reported that TCR beta cDNA libraries carried unique molecular identifiers. MiXCR was run by TCRdb on the PCR reads, yielding one entry per CDR3 protein. The table records fewer than 900,000 distinct CDR3 sequences, around 42% of them present only once. Study-wide points: Elevated frequency relative to controls characterized four or five TRBV segments in patients, TRBV5-6, TRBV5-1 and TRBV20-1 among them.

The specimen sequenced was blood. These receptors all come from a girl between 5 and 17 years old with multiple sclerosis.

The chain has TRBV27 and TRBJ2-7, with D maybe TRBD1 (5 bases). Trimming took off 8 bases at V and 2 bases at J, with 16 bases between the two ends. This CDR3 contains 14 residues. Germline assignment: CDR1 MNHEY and CDR2 SMNVEV (reference sequence). CDR3 amino acids: CASQGLRSPYEQYF. CDR3 nucleotides: TGTGCCAGCCAGGGCCTCCGGAGCCCCTACGAGCAGTACTTC.

This clonotype was observed a single time. This sequence joins TRBV7-9 and TRBJ1-2, with TRBD1 as a possible D gene (5 bases). The germline gives CDR1 SEHNR, CDR2 FQNEAQ (reference sequence). The CDR3 is made up of 15 amino acids. Trimming removed 5 bases from V and 8 bases from J, with 21 bases in between. CDR3 region: CASSLTDRYGDGYTF. The CDR3 bases are TGTGCCAGCAGCCTAACGGATAGATATGGGGACGGCTACACCTTC.

This clonotype has just a few counts. The rearrangement links TRBV25-1 to TRBJ1-1; 12 bases line up with TRBD1. This CDR3 comprises 16 residues. V was clipped by 2 bases and J by 6 bases; unmatched bases: 7. Germline V gives CDR1 MGHDK, CDR2 SYGVNS. The CDR3 DNA reads TGTGCCAGCAGTGAAAGGGGGACAGGGGGCTGGCCTGAAGCTTTCTTT. Amino acids: CASSERGTGGWPEAFF.

There are a few counts of this clonotype. The chain employs TRBV5-1 and TRBJ1-2; unclear D gene. V gave up 0 bases and J gave up 0 bases, with 9 bases separating them. The CDR3 spans 15 residues. Per the germline V gene, CDR1 is SGHRS and CDR2 is YFSETQ. CDR3: CASSLVGSTNYGYTF. The CDR3 region has the DNA TGCGCCAGCAGCTTGGTGGGCAGTACTAACTATGGCTACACCTTC.

The J gene is TRBJ1-2, the V gene TRBV5-6; D unresolved. Germline values: CDR1 SGHDT, CDR2 YYEEEE. There are 18 residues in the CDR3. V was shortened by 4 bases and J by 1 base, with 23 bases between the two germline ends. The CDR3 sequence is CASSPMRQPHLVNYGYTF. The CDR3 DNA sequence: TGTGCCAGCAGCCCCATGCGGCAGCCCCACCTTGTTAACTATGGCTACACCTTC.

This chain connects TRBV25-1 to TRBJ2-7; 10 nucleotides align to TRBD2. Germline CDR1 and CDR2: MGHDK and SYGVNS. CDR3 length: 16 residues. The V and J ends lost 6 bases and 9 bases, in that order; junction bases with no gene match: 17. The CDR3 DNA reads TGTGCCAGCAGCCCCATGGCTCTAGCGGGAGCTATGAGGCAGTACTTC. The encoded protein is CASSPMALAGAMRQYF.

This chain connects TRBV7-9 to TRBJ2-7; no reliable D call. V gave up 0 bases and J gave up 2 bases, with 14 bases separating them. The CDR3 sequence is 16 residues long. Germline V gives CDR1 SEHNR, CDR2 FQNEAQ (reference sequence). The CDR3 DNA is TGTGCCAGCAGCTTAGCGTTCGACACAAGGCCCTACGAGCAGTACTTC. It yields the protein CASSLAFDTRPYEQYF.

In this sample, this clonotype turned up a few times. The CDR3 DNA reads as TGTGCCAGCAGGGGGGAGGCAACCCCGCAGTACTTC. Its translation is CASRGEATPQYF. V and J are TRBV7-2 and TRBJ2-5; D perhaps matches TRBD2 (6 bases). The germline gives CDR1 SGHTA, CDR2 FQGNSA. The CDR3 runs to 12 residues. Trimming removed 6 bases from V and 11 bases from J, with 16 bases in between.

The chain is built from TRBV2 and TRBJ2-1, with D perhaps TRBD2 (6 bases). The CDR3 extends over 10 amino acids. Germline lookup yields CDR1 SNHLY and CDR2 FYNNEI. Trimming took off 11 bases at V and 11 bases at J, with 13 bases between the two ends. CDR3 residues: CAGRDEKQFF. The CDR3 bases are TGTGCCGGGCGGGACGAAAAGCAGTTCTTC.

This sequence joins TRBV6-2 or TRBV6-3 and TRBJ2-7, with 8 bases fitting TRBD2. V lost 8 bases, J lost 0 bases, and 6 bases stayed unmatched. Germline CDR1 reads MNHEY; CDR2 reads SVGEGT. The CDR3 covers 14 residues. This chain's CDR3 is CASGRSGSSYEQYF. The CDR3 DNA reads as TGTGCCAGCGGTAGAAGCGGGAGCTCCTACGAGCAGTACTTC.

The chain employs TRBV6-6 and TRBJ2-7; weak D call: TRBD1 (6 bases). This CDR3 has 14 residues. Germline CDR1 is MNHNY and CDR2 is SVGAGI (reference sequence). Trimming removed 7 bases from V and 3 bases from J, with 16 bases in between. The CDR3 is CASTTTGQLYEQYF. The CDR3 DNA follows: TGTGCCAGCACCACCACAGGGCAACTCTACGAGCAGTACTTC.

V gene TRBV29-1 combines with J gene TRBJ1-2; D unresolved. CDR3 size: 12 residues. Per the germline V gene, CDR1 is SQVTM and CDR2 is ANQGSEA. Trimming removed 4 bases from V and 8 bases from J, with 14 bases in between. CDR3 residues: CSVAGPEDGYTF. CDR3 bases: TGCAGCGTTGCCGGGCCCGAAGACGGCTACACCTTC.

The V and J genes are TRBV12-3 or TRBV12-4 and TRBJ2-1; unclear D gene. V lost 2 bases and J 12 bases, leaving 11 bases between the germline ends. The CDR3 extends over 12 amino acids. The CDR3, as DNA: TGTGCCAGCAGTTTACCAGGTGGCGGGCAGTTCTTC. It encodes CASSLPGGGQFF.

The chain couples TRBV2 to TRBJ1-4, with D perhaps TRBD1 (5 bases). There are 13 residues in the CDR3. Germline V gene data show CDR1 as SNHLY and CDR2 as FYNNEI. V dropped 5 bases and J dropped 8 bases, with 12 bases sitting between them. CDR3 nucleotides: TGTGCCAGCAGTAGTAGGGGTGAGGAAAAACTGTTTTTT. The encoded protein is CASSSRGEEKLFF.

The chain joins TRBV20-1 to TRBJ2-1; 9 nucleotides agree with TRBD2. Germline assignment: CDR1 DFQATT and CDR2 SNEGSKA (reference sequence). V was clipped by 2 bases and J by 4 bases; unmatched bases: 9. The CDR3 runs to 16 residues. The CDR3 protein is CSARKAATSGYNEQFF. In DNA, the CDR3 is TGCAGTGCTAGAAAGGCGGCGACTAGCGGTTACAATGAGCAGTTCTTC.

This clonotype was observed at least ten times. This sequence joins TRBV20-1 and TRBJ2-1; D remains unclear. This CDR3 has 14 amino acids. Germline CDR1 is DFQATT and CDR2 is SNEGSKA (reference sequence). The germline V and J ends were trimmed by 3 bases and 0 bases, with 9 bases remaining between them. DNA for the CDR3: TGCAGTGCTAGTGGACCTCGCTCCTACAATGAGCAGTTCTTC. Translated, it gives CSASGPRSYNEQFF.

A few counts support this clonotype. The chain couples TRBV10-3 to TRBJ2-3; the match to TRBD2 covers 11 bases. V dropped 10 bases and J dropped 0; count of bases not matched to a gene: 9. Germline CDR1 and CDR2: ENHRY and SYGVKD. This CDR3 has 16 residues. The CDR3 is CATRPRTSGSTDTQYF. CDR3 DNA: TGTGCCACCCGCCCGAGGACTAGCGGGAGCACAGATACGCAGTATTTT.

The chain links TRBV4-1 to TRBJ2-3; D could derive from TRBD1 or TRBD2 (5 bases each). Trimming shortened V by 0 bases and J by 4 bases, and 11 bases separated the two germline ends. From germline, CDR1 is MGHRA and CDR2 YSYEKL. CDR3 length equals 15 residues. The CDR3 protein is CASSQEAVGADTQYF. The CDR3 DNA reads as TGCGCCAGCAGCCAAGAGGCGGTGGGGGCAGATACGCAGTATTTT.

This chain connects TRBV12-3 or TRBV12-4 to TRBJ2-5; tentative D call: TRBD2 (6 bases). This CDR3 has 15 residues. Trimming stripped 2 bases from V and 5 bases from J, with 15 bases between. In nucleotides, the CDR3 is TGTGCCAGCAGTTTATGGGGGGTCCTAGGGGAGACCCAGTACTTC. It is translated as CASSLWGVLGETQYF.

The rearrangement links TRBV7-9 to TRBJ1-2; D is unclear. The ends were cut back, 2 bases at V and 6 bases at J, with 10 bases in the middle. There are 13 residues in the CDR3. CDR1 and CDR2 from the germline V gene are SEHNR and FQNEAQ (reference sequence). Here the CDR3 reads CASSLNWEDGYTF. CDR3 nucleotides: TGTGCCAGCAGCTTAAACTGGGAGGATGGCTACACCTTC.

This clonotype was found once. The chain couples TRBV18 to TRBJ1-2; 12 bases align to TRBD1. Germline V gene data show CDR1 as KGHSH and CDR2 as LQKENI. The trim removed 4 bases at V and 7 bases at J, leaving 7 bases unmatched. The CDR3 runs 15 residues. This CDR3 reads CASSLPGTGGSGYTF. In DNA form, the CDR3 reads TGTGCCAGCTCACTACCAGGGACAGGGGGCAGTGGCTACACCTTC. Filled out from reference TRBV18 and TRBJ1-2, the complete variable domain reads NAGVMQNPRHLVRRRGQEARLRCSPMKGHSHVYWYRQLPEEGLKFMVYLQKENIIDESGMPKERFSAEFPKEGPSILRIQQVVRGDSAAYFCASSLPGTGGSGYTFGSGTRLTVV.

Notes on this clonotype: This sequence may be a read error, since a much larger clone differs from it by one base. The chain employs TRBV7-6 and TRBJ2-1, with 7 bases identical to TRBD2. Unmatched junction bases numbered 3, after V lost 4 bases and J lost 0 bases. Germline CDR1 reads SGHVS; CDR2 reads FNYEAQ. The CDR3 totals 15 residues. The CDR3 DNA is TGTGCCAGCAGCTGTGGCGGGAGCTCCTACAATGAGCAGTTCTTC. It codes for CASSCGGSSYNEQFF.

V usage is TRBV19 and J usage is TRBJ2-7, with 9 bases fitting TRBD1. Matching the DNA end better, TRBJ2-5 makes the J call doubtful. There are 15 residues in the CDR3. CDR1 and CDR2 from the germline V gene are LNHDA and SQIVND (reference sequence). CDR3 region: CASRAGQGTSETQYF. As DNA, the CDR3 is TGTGCCAGTAGAGCAGGACAGGGGACATCAGAGACCCAGTACTTC.

The chain carries TRBV6-6 and TRBJ1-2; the D gene is possibly TRBD1 (6 bases). Trimming stripped 7 bases from V and 6 bases from J, with 27 bases between. This CDR3 has 17 amino acids. The germline V gene encodes CDR1 MNHNY and CDR2 SVGAGI (reference sequence). The CDR3: CASIYLGGRATSDGYTF. As DNA, the CDR3 is TGTGCCAGCATTTATTTGGGGGGCAGGGCAACAAGCGATGGCTACACCTTC.

V is TRBV29-1 and J is TRBJ2-1; weak D call: TRBD2 (6 bases). V lost 4 bases, J lost 3 bases, and 19 bases lay in between. The CDR3 loop spans 16 amino acids. Per the germline V gene, CDR1 is SQVTM and CDR2 is ANQGSEA. The CDR3 loop reads CSVAPGAGGLYNEQFF. The DNA for the CDR3 is TGCAGCGTTGCCCCCGGAGCGGGCGGCCTCTACAATGAGCAGTTCTTC.

This clonotype was detected only a few times. The rearrangement joins TRBV7-6 to TRBJ2-7; possible D gene TRBD2, 6 bases. Germline V lookup: CDR1 SGHVS, CDR2 FNYEAQ. The CDR3 is 15 residues long. The ends were cut back, 1 base at V and 3 bases at J, with 13 bases in the middle. Written as DNA, the CDR3 is TGTGCCAGCAGCTTAGAGAGTGGGGGGTACTACGAGCAGTACTTC. Its translation is CASSLESGGYYEQYF.

The V gene is TRBV5-1, the J gene TRBJ2-1, with 12 bases matching TRBD2. CDR1 and CDR2 (germline): SGHRS, YFSETQ. The CDR3 runs 16 residues. J gave up 4 bases and V 2 bases, and 4 bases lay outside the gene matches. Here the CDR3 reads CASSLNGLAGYNEQFF. The CDR3 DNA follows: TGCGCCAGCAGCTTAAACGGACTAGCGGGGTACAATGAGCAGTTCTTC.

The chain employs TRBV24-1 and TRBJ1-2, with 10 bases matching TRBD1. Germline CDR1 KGHDR, CDR2 SFDVKD. Losses at the gene ends were 4 bases for V and 4 bases for J; bases not matched to a gene: 5. The CDR3 contains 15 residues. The CDR3 nucleotides read TGTGCCACCAGTGAACCGACAGGGGGCTCCTATGGCTACACCTTC. It codes for CATSEPTGGSYGYTF.